This TCR beta chain emerged from a study of cytomegalovirus exposure and HLA in healthy donors. Primers included in the PCR were 60 Vbeta and 13 Jbeta primers. This table comes from immunoSEQ multiplex PCR, and its TCRdb copy is limited to in-frame clones, with some not included. The sample has over 120,000 clones; around 74% are singletons. This clone was picked up a small number of times. The CDR3 consists of 16 residues. V was clipped by 4 bases and J by 4 bases; unmatched bases: 11. CDR1 SGHNT and CDR2 YYREEE come from the germline V gene (reference sequence). This sequence joins TRBV5-4 and TRBJ2-1; 7 nucleotides match TRBD1. The TCR was taken from a man younger than 30 in good health and CMV-seropositive. Sequencing was carried out using PBMCs. CDR3 protein: CASSTDRARSYNEQFF. DNA of the CDR3: TGTGCCAGCAGCACTGACAGGGCTCGGAGTTACAATGAGCAGTTCTTC.